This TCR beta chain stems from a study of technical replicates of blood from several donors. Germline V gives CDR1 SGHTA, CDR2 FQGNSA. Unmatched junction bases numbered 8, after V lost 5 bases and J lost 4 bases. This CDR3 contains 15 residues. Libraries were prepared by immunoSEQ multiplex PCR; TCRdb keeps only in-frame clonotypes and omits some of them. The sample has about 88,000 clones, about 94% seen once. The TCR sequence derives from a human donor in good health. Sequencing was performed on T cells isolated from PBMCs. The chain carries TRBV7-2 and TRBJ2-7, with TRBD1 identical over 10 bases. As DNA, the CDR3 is TGTGCCAGCAGCCACTCTGGACAGGGGGGGTACGAGCAGTACTTC. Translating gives CASSHSGQGGYEQYF.